The sequence of this T cell receptor (beta chain) was determined in a study of T cell repertoires in cytomegalovirus infection. The overall study: Public TCR beta signatures marked donors with CMV infection and the matching HLA. Study results and limitations: Cumulative public TCR beta family frequency identified CMV carriers with the relevant HLA. Dominating the ex vivo response were HLA-C-restricted CMV-specific TCR beta clonotypes.

Germline CDR1 is SGHTA and CDR2 is FQGNSA. V lost 1 base and J 3 bases, leaving 10 bases between the germline ends. This CDR3 is built from 14 residues. Via MiXCR, TCRdb re-called the reads, giving one row per CDR3 protein. The table records about 440,000 distinct CDR3 sequences, around 32% of them present only once. This clonotype was observed at least ten times. Its matching antigen is unknown. This sequence joins TRBV7-2 and TRBJ2-7; unclear D gene. The origin of this receptor is a human donor in good health (CMV status not recorded). Some clones in this sample may be carry-over from other donors' samples. The sample was PBMCs. This CDR3 reads CASSLVPSSYEQYF. The DNA of the CDR3 is TGTGCCAGCAGCTTAGTTCCATCGAGCTACGAGCAGTACTTC.